Listed below are T cell receptor beta chains from one sample, sequenced in a study of cytomegalovirus exposure and HLA in healthy donors. Assay: immunoSEQ multiplex PCR; the TCRdb copy retains only in-frame clones and omits some. Here the sample spans roughly 70,000 clones, around 69% being singletons. Sequenced: PBMCs. The receptors derive from a human donor in good health. The CDR3 runs from the conserved cysteine through the conserved F or W. The D gene is left open where the match is weak. The listing skips clone size in some rows; elsewhere it reads once, few, many or a size class.

>NA|NA|TRBV29-1|TRBJ2-3
TGCAGCGCTCTAGCCCCGGGGGAAGATACGCAGTATTTT
CSALAPGEDTQYF
>few|NA|TRBV5-4|TRBJ1-4
TGTGCCAGCAGCCCCGGAGATGCAACTAATGAAAAACTGTTTTTT
CASSPGDATNEKLFF
>NA|TRBD1|TRBV10-3|TRBJ1-4
TGTGCCATCAGCAAACAGACAGGGTCAAATGAAAAACTGTTTTTT
CAISKQTGSNEKLFF
>NA|NA|TRBV18|TRBJ2-3
TGTGCCAGCTCACCAGTTCCGGGATTAACAGATACGCAGTATTTT
CASSPVPGLTDTQYF
>NA|NA|TRBV2|TRBJ2-1
TGTGCCAGCAATCTACAGGACAATGAGCAGTTCTTC
CASNLQDNEQFF
>NA|TRBD1|TRBV2|TRBJ2-2
TGTGCCAGCACAGGGACAGGGAACACCGGGGAGCTGTTTTTT
CASTGTGNTGELFF
>NA|NA|TRBV27|TRBJ1-1
TGTGCCAGCAGTTGGGGCGACGACACTGAAGCTTTCTTT
CASSWGDDTEAFF
>NA|TRBD1|TRBV30|TRBJ2-7
TGTGCCTGGTCCCGGGGACAGGGTCGAAAGCAGTACTTC
CAWSRGQGRKQYF
>NA|NA|TRBV27|TRBJ1-2
TGTGCCAGCAGGACAGGACTCGGGGGCTACACCTTC
CASRTGLGGYTF
>NA|TRBD2|TRBV27|TRBJ2-1
TGTGCCAGCGGCTCTACCGGACTAGCGTTTAATGAGCAGTTCTTC
CASGSTGLAFNEQFF
>NA|NA|TRBV10-2|TRBJ2-5
TGCGCCAGCACCCTTGGACAGCGGGAGACCCAGTACTTC
CASTLGQRETQYF
>NA|NA|TRBV27|TRBJ1-1
TGTGCCAGCAGTTTATTAGGGGGAGGGGGCACTGAAGCTTTCTTT
CASSLLGGGGTEAFF
>NA|NA|TRBV5-1|TRBJ2-3
TGCGCCAGCAGCCCGCACCAGGAAGATACGCAGTATTTT
CASSPHQEDTQYF
>NA|NA|TRBV5-1|TRBJ1-1
TGCGCCAGCAGCACAACAACGAACACTGAAGCTTTCTTT
CASSTTTNTEAFF
>NA|NA|TRBV27|TRBJ2-7
TGTGCCAGCAGTTTATCTGGGTCCCAGGACTACGAGCAGTACTTC
CASSLSGSQDYEQYF
>large|NA|TRBV5-6|TRBJ2-6
TGTGCCAGCAGCTTAATATCGGGGGGCGAGGTTGGGGCCAACGTCCTGACTTTC
CASSLISGGEVGANVLTF
>NA|TRBD1|TRBV5-8|TRBJ2-7
TGTGCCAGCAGCCCGCGGATCGGGACAGGGGAGAACGAGCAGTACTTC
CASSPRIGTGENEQYF
>NA|TRBD1|TRBV4-1|TRBJ2-1
TGCGCCAGCAGCCACCTACAGGGGGATGGCGAGCAGTTCTTC
CASSHLQGDGEQFF
>few|NA|TRBV6-5|TRBJ2-7
TGTGCCAGCAGTCTTCAACAGGGCAAGCAGTACTTC
CASSLQQGKQYF
>once|NA|TRBV5-1|TRBJ1-6
TGCGCCAGCAGGGGGGGGTCAGATAATTCACCCCTCCACTTT
CASRGGSDNSPLHF
>NA|NA|TRBV30|TRBJ2-7
TGTGCCTGGAGTTCAGGGGACGCCCGGTACGAGCAGTACTTC
CAWSSGDARYEQYF
>few|NA|TRBV4-1|TRBJ2-7
TGCGCCAGCAGCCAAGGGGGGACTGGGTACGAGCAGTACTTC
CASSQGGTGYEQYF
>NA|TRBD1|TRBV11-1|TRBJ2-3
TGTGCCAGCAGCTCGACAGGGATGGCAAATACGCAGTATTTT
CASSSTGMANTQYF
>medium-sized|TRBD2|TRBV6-5|TRBJ2-5
TGTGCCAGCAGTTACTCGGGGACTAGCGGGAGTGAGACCCAGTACTTC
CASSYSGTSGSETQYF
>NA|NA|TRBV6-5|TRBJ1-4
TGTGCCAGCAGTTACGGGGAGCAAAATGAAAAACTGTTTTTT
CASSYGEQNEKLFF
>NA|TRBD1|TRBV27|TRBJ1-5
TGTGCCAGCAGACCGGGACAGGGTTTGCGAGCGTATCAGCCCCAGCATTTT
CASRPGQGLRAYQPQHF
>NA|NA|TRBV7-3|TRBJ2-1
TGTGCCAGCAGCTTAACGCGAGAATCCCACAATGAGCAGTTCTTC
CASSLTRESHNEQFF
>few|TRBD1|TRBV19|TRBJ2-2
TGTGCCAGTAGTAAAGGGGACAGGGAAGTAGCCGGGGAGCTGTTTTTT
CASSKGDREVAGELFF
>once|NA|TRBV30|TRBJ2-1
TGTGCCTGGAGTGTTCGGTGGGAGAGCTACAATGAGCAGTTCTTC
CAWSVRWESYNEQFF
>NA|NA|TRBV28|TRBJ2-1
TGTGCCAGCAGTTTGGGAGCAAGCGGGCCCTCCTACAATGAGCAGTTCTTC
CASSLGASGPSYNEQFF
>few|TRBD1|TRBV7-8|TRBJ1-5
TGTGCCAGCAGTGACTCACAGGGGAAAAATCAGCCCCAGCATTTT
CASSDSQGKNQPQHF
>NA|TRBD1|TRBV7-9|TRBJ2-7
TGTGCCAGCAGCTTAGCGCTGGCACAGGGGGTTCACGAGCAGTACTTC
CASSLALAQGVHEQYF
>NA|NA|TRBV5-4|TRBJ1-2
TGTGCCATGCGTAGCAATTGGTATGGCTACACCTTC
CAMRSNWYGYTF
>NA|TRBD2|TRBV19|TRBJ2-1
TGTGCCAGTAGTCTCGGGACTAGCGGGACCCATGAGCAGTTCTTC
CASSLGTSGTHEQFF
>NA|NA|TRBV27|TRBJ2-7
TGTGCCAGCAGTCGCGTAGGGGGCTCCTACGAGCAGTACTTC
CASSRVGGSYEQYF
>NA|TRBD2|TRBV6-5|TRBJ2-3
TGTGCCAGCAGGGCTAGCGGGAGGGATACGCAGTATTTT
CASRASGRDTQYF
>NA|TRBD2|TRBV11-3|TRBJ2-1
TGTGCCAGCAGCTTGACTAGCGGGACACCCTACAATGAGCAGTTCTTC
CASSLTSGTPYNEQFF
>NA|TRBD1|TRBV28|TRBJ2-1
TGTGCCAGCAGACTCGCCGGGACAGGGAACAATGAGCAGTTCTTC
CASRLAGTGNNEQFF
>few|NA|TRBV18|TRBJ1-2
TGTGCCAGCGCCAGGGATGGCTACACCTTC
CASARDGYTF
>NA|NA|TRBV5-4|TRBJ1-3
TGTGCCAGCAGCTTGTCGCGGGGAGATGGAAACACCATATATTTT
CASSLSRGDGNTIYF
>NA|TRBD1|TRBV5-1|TRBJ2-2
TGCGCCAGCAGCTTAGGGACAGCAGAGGCCGGGGAGCTGTTTTTT
CASSLGTAEAGELFF
>NA|NA|TRBV10-1|TRBJ2-3
TGCGCCAGCAGCGCCGGGACTAGCACAGATACGCAGTATTTT
CASSAGTSTDTQYF
>NA|TRBD1|TRBV14|TRBJ2-3
TGTGCCAGCAGCCAAGAGGACAGGGGTACAGATACGCAGTATTTT
CASSQEDRGTDTQYF
>NA|NA|TRBV2|TRBJ2-4
TGTGCCAGCAGTGACCCCCCAAAGACCGGGGACATTCAGTACTTC
CASSDPPKTGDIQYF
>NA|NA|TRBV18|TRBJ2-1
TGTGCCAGCTCACGAGGCAGCTACAATGAGCAGTTCTTC
CASSRGSYNEQFF
>NA|NA|TRBV6-6|TRBJ2-3
TGTGCCAGCAGTTACGGGGCGAACACAGATACGCAGTATTTT
CASSYGANTDTQYF
>NA|NA|TRBV7-3|TRBJ2-7
TGTGCCTCCAGCCGGGGGGCGGAGTCCTACGAGCAGTACTTC
CASSRGAESYEQYF
>NA|NA|TRBV5-1|TRBJ1-6
TGCGCCAGCAGCTTGGCCTCCCGGGGATTTTCACCCCTCCACTTT
CASSLASRGFSPLHF
>few|NA|TRBV11-3|TRBJ2-7
TGTGCCAGCAGCTTAGAACAGGGAAGGTACTACGAGCAGTACTTC
CASSLEQGRYYEQYF
>NA|NA|TRBV10-1|TRBJ2-5
TGCGCCAGCAGTCGGAGCATACAAGAGACCCAGTACTTC
CASSRSIQETQYF
>NA|TRBD1|TRBV5-1|TRBJ2-6
TGCGCCAGCACAACAGGGGGAGTATCTGGGGCCAACGTCCTGACTTTC
CASTTGGVSGANVLTF
>NA|TRBD1|TRBV5-6|TRBJ2-7
TGTGCCAGCAGCTTGGTCCCGGGACAGGGCTACGAGCAGTACTTC
CASSLVPGQGYEQYF
>NA|NA|TRBV6-1|TRBJ1-5
TGTGCCAGCAGCAGCTCATGGAGTGGTCAGCCCCAGCATTTT
CASSSSWSGQPQHF
>NA|NA|TRBV7-8|TRBJ2-7
TGTGCCAGCAGCTTAACCTTCAGGGTCGAGCAGTACTTC
CASSLTFRVEQYF
>NA|NA|TRBV30|TRBJ2-5
TGTGCCTGGGGGCTATTTAGGGGGGAGACCCAGTACTTC
CAWGLFRGETQYF
>once|NA|TRBV20-1|TRBJ2-3
TGCAGTGTTCTCCTAAAGGATACGCAGTATTTT
CSVLLKDTQYF
>NA|TRBD1|TRBV7-9|TRBJ1-2
TGTGCCAGCAGCCCCCAGGACAGGGGCCTTAGTGGGTATGGCTACACCTTC
CASSPQDRGLSGYGYTF
>NA|TRBD2|TRBV7-6|TRBJ2-7
TGTGCCAGCAGCTTAGATAGCGGGACCCCCTACGAGCAGTACTTC
CASSLDSGTPYEQYF
>NA|NA|TRBV7-8|TRBJ1-1
TGTGCCAGCAGCGTAGAGGAGAGCACTGAAGCTTTCTTT
CASSVEESTEAFF